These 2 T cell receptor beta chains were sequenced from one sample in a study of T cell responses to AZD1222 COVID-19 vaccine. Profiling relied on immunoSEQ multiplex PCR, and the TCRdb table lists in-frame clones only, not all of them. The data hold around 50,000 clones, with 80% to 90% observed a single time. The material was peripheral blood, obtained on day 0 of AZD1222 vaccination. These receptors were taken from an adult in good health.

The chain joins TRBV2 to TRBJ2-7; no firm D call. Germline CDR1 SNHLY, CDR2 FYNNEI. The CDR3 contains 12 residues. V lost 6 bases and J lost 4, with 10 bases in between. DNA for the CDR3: TGTGCCAGCAGCCCTGGGGATTACGAGCAGTACTTC. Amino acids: CASSPGDYEQYF.

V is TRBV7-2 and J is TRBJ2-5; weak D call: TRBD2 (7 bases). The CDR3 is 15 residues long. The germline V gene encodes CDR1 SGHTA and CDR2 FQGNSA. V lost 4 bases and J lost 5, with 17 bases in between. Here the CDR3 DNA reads TGTGCCAGCAGCTCCGGGGGGCCCACCGGGGAGACCCAGTACTTC. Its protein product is CASSSGGPTGETQYF.